The 6 T cell receptor beta chains below were found in one sample sequenced in a study of shared clonotypes between healthy human individuals. Method: immunoSEQ multiplex PCR; TCRdb's copy keeps in-frame clones and lacks some. The table lists roughly 2.4 million clones, approximately 94% of them singletons. Sequenced material: naive CD4+ T cells sorted from blood. Subset described: CD45RA+ positively selected. Receptors originate from a man younger than 35 in good health.

The chain joins TRBV6-5 to TRBJ1-1; no clear D gene. Germline-derived CDR1 and CDR2 are MNHEY and SVGAGI. Trimming cost V 2 bases and J 11 bases, with 18 bases left between them. This CDR3 has 14 amino acids. CDR3 residues: CASSYGGAQLRAFF. CDR3 bases: TGTGCCAGCAGTTACGGAGGAGCTCAGCTGAGGGCTTTCTTT.

This clone occurred once. This chain links TRBV28 with TRBJ2-7; D is unresolved. V was shortened by 7 bases and J by 1 base, with 14 bases between the two germline ends. Germline V gives CDR1 MDHEN, CDR2 SYDVKM. The CDR3 has 14 amino acids. CDR3 DNA sequence: TGTGCCAGCAAGGTGCCCCCTAGGTCCTACGAGCAGTACTTC. Its protein product is CASKVPPRSYEQYF. The complete variable domain, with remaining parts taken from reference TRBV28 and TRBJ2-7, reads DVKVTQSSRYLVKRTGEKVFLECVQDMDHENMFWYRQDPGLGLRLIYFSYDVKMKEKGDIPEGYSVSREKKERFSLILESASTNQTSMYLCASKVPPRSYEQYFGPGTRLTVT.

This rearrangement joins TRBV28 to TRBJ1-2; 9 positions agree with TRBD1. Germline trimming cut 4 bases from V and 8 bases from J; bases unmatched to any gene: 8. The V gene's germline CDR1 is MDHEN and CDR2 SYDVKM. CDR3 length equals 14 residues. CDR3 DNA: TGTGCCAGCAGTTCCGGGGACAGGGCGTTAGGCTACACCTTC. The encoded protein is CASSSGDRALGYTF.

V and J are TRBV5-5 and TRBJ1-2; no reliable D call. The CDR3 spans 12 residues. Trimming left V 3 bases short and J 6 bases short, with 9 bases between. Germline loops: CDR1 SGHKS, CDR2 YYEKEE (reference sequence). CDR3 protein: CASSSDVNGYTF. Here the CDR3 DNA reads TGTGCCAGCAGCTCGGACGTAAATGGCTACACCTTC.

The rearrangement uses TRBV13 and TRBJ2-7; 8 bases agree with TRBD1. The length of the CDR3 is 17 residues. Germline CDR1 PRHDT, CDR2 FYEKMQ (reference sequence). V was pared by 0 bases and J by 0 bases, with 7 bases of the junction left unmatched. The CDR3 DNA sequence: TGTGCCAGCAGCTTAGGTACGGACAGGGTCTTCTCCTACGAGCAGTACTTC. Amino acid sequence: CASSLGTDRVFSYEQYF.

This chain joins TRBV7-9 and TRBJ2-5, with a tentative D call TRBD2 (5 bases). V was clipped by 1 base and J by 4 bases, with 13 bases between them. The germline CDR1 and CDR2 sequences are SEHNR and FQNEAQ (reference sequence). This CDR3 has 15 residues. CDR3 protein: CASSLGSSGSETQYF. DNA for the CDR3: TGTGCCAGCAGCTTAGGATCAAGCGGTTCAGAGACCCAGTACTTC. The full variable domain, its missing parts supplied by reference TRBV7-9 and TRBJ2-5, is DTGVSQNPRHKITKRGQNVTFRCDPISEHNRLYWYRQTLGQGPEFLTYFQNEAQLEKSRLLSDRFSAERPKGSFSTLEIQRTEQGDSAMYLCASSLGSSGSETQYFGPGTRLLVL.